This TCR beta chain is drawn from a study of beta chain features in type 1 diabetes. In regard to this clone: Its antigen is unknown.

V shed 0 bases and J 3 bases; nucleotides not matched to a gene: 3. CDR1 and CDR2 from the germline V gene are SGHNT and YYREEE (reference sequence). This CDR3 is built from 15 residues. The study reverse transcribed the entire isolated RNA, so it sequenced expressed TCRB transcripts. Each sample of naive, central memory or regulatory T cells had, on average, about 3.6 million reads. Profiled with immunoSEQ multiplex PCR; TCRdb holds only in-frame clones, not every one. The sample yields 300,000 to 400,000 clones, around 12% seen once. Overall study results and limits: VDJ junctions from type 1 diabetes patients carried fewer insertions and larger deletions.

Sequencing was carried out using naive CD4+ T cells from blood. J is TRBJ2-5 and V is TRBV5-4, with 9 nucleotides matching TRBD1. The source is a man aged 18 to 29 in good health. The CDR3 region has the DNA TGTGCCAGCAGCTTGGCCGGGACAGGGAAAGAGACCCAGTACTTC. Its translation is CASSLAGTGKETQYF.